The entry below gives a single T cell receptor (beta chain) sequence along with its context. Its target is unknown. Investigators prepared the TCR beta libraries by applying iRepertoire HTBI primers and Arm-PCR of CDR3 regions. TCRdb recomputed calls from the multiplex PCR reads with MiXCR, one row per CDR3 protein. This repertoire shows 580,000 or so distinct CDR3 sequences, 15% to 20% found once; its top ten account for about 11%. The data originate from a study of regulatory T cells in long-lasting Graves disease. Points from the study as a whole: Persistent-disease Graves' patients showed less TCR diversity than new cases. Favored usage of TRBV28, TRBJ1-2 and TRBJ2-5 was recorded in persistent disease.

V lost 2 bases and J 7 bases, leaving 9 bases between the germline ends. This CDR3 region has 12 residues. In germline, CDR1 is WSHSY, CDR2 SAAADI. Time point noted: newly diagnosed GD, antithyroid drugs for less than 3 months. PBMC-extracted RNA yielded the TCR library. This sample was shared with a second study, whose subject was T cells in Graves' hyperthyroidism and ophthalmopathy. That paper states: For the diagnoses, clinical symptoms, serum thyroxine and TRAb, thyroid ultrasound and orbital computed tomography were used. Peripheral blood also featured most of the thyroid clonotypes expanded above 0.001.

V is TRBV10-2 and J is TRBJ2-7; D gene unclear. The specimen was peripheral blood mononuclear cells (PBMCs), collected at new diagnosis, from a patient treated with antithyroid drugs. This receptor was taken from a man aged 18 to 35 with Graves disease. CDR3 sequence reads: CASSETRLEQYF. DNA for the CDR3: TGCGCCAGCAGTGAGACGCGCTTGGAGCAGTACTTC.